This is a list of T cell receptor beta chains from one sample in a study of blood T cells in healthy people across ages. TCRdb reprocessed the 5' RACE reads via MiXCR and lists one record per CDR3 protein. The sample consists of 1.5 million to 2 million distinct CDR3 sequences, approximately 50% of them appearing once. Sequenced input: blood. These TCRs come from a woman aged 40 to 50 in good health. Each CDR3 is given with its conserved first and last residue. The D gene is left open where the match is weak. Clone sizes are given selectively: once, few, many, or a class where the clone is expanded.

j_call | v_call | d_call | clone_size | cdr3_nt | cdr3_aa
TRBJ2-1 | TRBV20-1 | NA | NA | TGCAGTGCTAGAGACCTCCGGGACCAGAACAATGAGCAGTTCTTC | CSARDLRDQNNEQFF
TRBJ2-2 | TRBV5-6 | NA | once | TGTGCCAGCAGCCGACAGACCGGGGAGCTGTTTTTT | CASSRQTGELFF
TRBJ2-3 | TRBV24-1 | NA | NA | TGTGCCACCAGTGATGTGGGGGGGCGGGAGGATACGCAGTATTTT | CATSDVGGREDTQYF
TRBJ1-6 | TRBV7-2 | TRBD1 | NA | TGTGCCAGCAGACCGGGACAGAGTTCACCCCTCCACTTT | CASRPGQSSPLHF
TRBJ2-5 | TRBV6-6 | NA | few | TGTGCCAGCAGTTACTTCTTGACAAGCCTCCAAGAGACCCAGTACTTC | CASSYFLTSLQETQYF
TRBJ2-7 | TRBV4-1 | NA | few | TGCGCCAGCAGCCTCGGTTCGACAGGTTTATCCTACGAGCAGTACTTC | CASSLGSTGLSYEQYF
TRBJ2-1 | TRBV7-7 | NA | NA | TGTGCTAGCAGCGCCAATGTGTACAATGAGCAGTTCTTC | CASSANVYNEQFF
TRBJ1-6 | TRBV6-2/TRBV6-3 | TRBD1 | NA | TGTGCCAGCAGTACGACAGGGATGTCCCCTCCCCTCCACTTT | CASSTTGMSPPLHF
TRBJ2-1 | TRBV5-1 | NA | NA | TGCGCCAGCAGCTTGGAAACGGGTCCCTACTCCTACAATGAGCAGTTCTTC | CASSLETGPYSYNEQFF
TRBJ1-4 | TRBV6-6 | TRBD1 | once | TGTGCCAGCACGGGGGACAGGGGAGGTGAAAAACTGTTTTTT | CASTGDRGGEKLFF
TRBJ1-2 | TRBV14 | TRBD1 | NA | TGTGCCAGCAAGACCTCGACAGGGCCGAACTATGGCTACACCTTC | CASKTSTGPNYGYTF
TRBJ1-6 | TRBV28 | NA | NA | TGCACGACCAAAGGGCCGAATTCACCCCTCCACTTT | CTTKGPNSPLHF
TRBJ1-1 | TRBV6-5 | NA | NA | TGTGCCAGCAGTCTCCGGGACTCCGCTGAAGCTTTCTTT | CASSLRDSAEAFF
TRBJ1-5 | TRBV10-3 | NA | NA | TGTGCCATCAGTGAGTCGACGGGGGAACGTCAGCCCCAGCATTTT | CAISESTGERQPQHF
TRBJ1-5 | TRBV5-1 | TRBD1 | NA | TGCGCCAGCAGCTTGGGGGGGACAGATTCTCAGCCCCAGCATTTT | CASSLGGTDSQPQHF
TRBJ2-6 | TRBV28 | TRBD1 | NA | TGTGCCGGAAACCGGGACAGGGGGAATCCTGGGGCCAACGTCCTGACTTTC | CAGNRDRGNPGANVLTF
TRBJ2-7 | TRBV7-6 | TRBD1 | NA | TGTGCCAGCAGCCGTCTACAGGGGGGCCACGAGCAGTACTTC | CASSRLQGGHEQYF
TRBJ2-7 | TRBV15 | NA | NA | TGTGCCACCAGCAGGGACCGGGACGGCACCTACGAGCAGTACTTC | CATSRDRDGTYEQYF
TRBJ2-1 | TRBV28 | NA | NA | TGTGCCAGCAGTTGGACACAGCAGTTCTTC | CASSWTQQFF
TRBJ2-6 | TRBV6-5 | NA | NA | TGTGCCAGCAGTTACGACTACAGGGTCTCTGGGGCCAACGTCCTGACTTTC | CASSYDYRVSGANVLTF
TRBJ2-5 | TRBV4-1 | TRBD1 | NA | TGCGCCAGCGGCCAAGATCCGACAGGGTTAGTAGGGACCCAGTACTTC | CASGQDPTGLVGTQYF